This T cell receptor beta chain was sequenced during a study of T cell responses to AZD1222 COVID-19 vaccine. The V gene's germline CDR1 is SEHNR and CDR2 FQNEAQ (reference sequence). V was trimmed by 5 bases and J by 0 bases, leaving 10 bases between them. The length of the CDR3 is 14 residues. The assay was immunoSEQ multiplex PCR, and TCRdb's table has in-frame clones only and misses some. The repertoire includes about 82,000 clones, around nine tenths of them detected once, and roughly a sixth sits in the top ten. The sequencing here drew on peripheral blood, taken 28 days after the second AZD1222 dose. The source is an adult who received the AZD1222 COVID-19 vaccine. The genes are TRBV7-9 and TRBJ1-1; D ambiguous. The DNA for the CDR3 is TGTGCCAGCAGCGGAGATGTGGTGAACACTGAAGCTTTCTTT. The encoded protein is CASSGDVVNTEAFF.